These 3 T cell receptor beta chains were sequenced from one sample in a study of blood T cell repertoires in COVID-19. Clones were sequenced by immunoSEQ multiplex PCR, and TCRdb holds only the in-frame ones, with some missing. This table holds about 240,000 clones, about 82% found once. Sequencing was carried out using peripheral blood. Receptor source: a man aged 50-59 years with COVID-19, enrolled during active disease.

This chain uses TRBV14 with TRBJ2-7; 10 nucleotides align to TRBD2. The CDR3 spans 15 residues. Looked up from germline, CDR1 is SGHDN and CDR2 is FVKESK. With V trimmed by 3 bases and J by 4 bases, 6 bases remained unmatched. The CDR3 here is CASSQYSGGTYEQYF. The DNA of the CDR3 is TGTGCCAGCAGCCAGTATAGCGGGGGGACTTACGAGCAGTACTTC.

This chain links TRBV4-1 with TRBJ1-1; 8 positions match TRBD1. Losses at the gene ends were 4 bases for V and 5 bases for J; bases not matched to a gene: 6. CDR3 length: 14 amino acids. CDR1 and CDR2 from the germline V gene are MGHRA and YSYEKL. In DNA form, the CDR3 reads TGCGCCAGCAGCCGACTACAGGGGGGAACTGAAGCTTTCTTT. Translation: CASSRLQGGTEAFF.

J is TRBJ2-3 and V is TRBV12-5; TRBD2 aligns across 9 bases. J was trimmed by 1 base and V by 5 bases; bases with no gene match: 4. This CDR3 has 15 residues. The germline gives CDR1 LGHNT, CDR2 FRNRAP. CDR3 DNA: TGTGCTAGTGGTAAAGCTAGCGGGGGCACAGATACGCAGTATTTT. Its translation: CASGKASGGTDTQYF.